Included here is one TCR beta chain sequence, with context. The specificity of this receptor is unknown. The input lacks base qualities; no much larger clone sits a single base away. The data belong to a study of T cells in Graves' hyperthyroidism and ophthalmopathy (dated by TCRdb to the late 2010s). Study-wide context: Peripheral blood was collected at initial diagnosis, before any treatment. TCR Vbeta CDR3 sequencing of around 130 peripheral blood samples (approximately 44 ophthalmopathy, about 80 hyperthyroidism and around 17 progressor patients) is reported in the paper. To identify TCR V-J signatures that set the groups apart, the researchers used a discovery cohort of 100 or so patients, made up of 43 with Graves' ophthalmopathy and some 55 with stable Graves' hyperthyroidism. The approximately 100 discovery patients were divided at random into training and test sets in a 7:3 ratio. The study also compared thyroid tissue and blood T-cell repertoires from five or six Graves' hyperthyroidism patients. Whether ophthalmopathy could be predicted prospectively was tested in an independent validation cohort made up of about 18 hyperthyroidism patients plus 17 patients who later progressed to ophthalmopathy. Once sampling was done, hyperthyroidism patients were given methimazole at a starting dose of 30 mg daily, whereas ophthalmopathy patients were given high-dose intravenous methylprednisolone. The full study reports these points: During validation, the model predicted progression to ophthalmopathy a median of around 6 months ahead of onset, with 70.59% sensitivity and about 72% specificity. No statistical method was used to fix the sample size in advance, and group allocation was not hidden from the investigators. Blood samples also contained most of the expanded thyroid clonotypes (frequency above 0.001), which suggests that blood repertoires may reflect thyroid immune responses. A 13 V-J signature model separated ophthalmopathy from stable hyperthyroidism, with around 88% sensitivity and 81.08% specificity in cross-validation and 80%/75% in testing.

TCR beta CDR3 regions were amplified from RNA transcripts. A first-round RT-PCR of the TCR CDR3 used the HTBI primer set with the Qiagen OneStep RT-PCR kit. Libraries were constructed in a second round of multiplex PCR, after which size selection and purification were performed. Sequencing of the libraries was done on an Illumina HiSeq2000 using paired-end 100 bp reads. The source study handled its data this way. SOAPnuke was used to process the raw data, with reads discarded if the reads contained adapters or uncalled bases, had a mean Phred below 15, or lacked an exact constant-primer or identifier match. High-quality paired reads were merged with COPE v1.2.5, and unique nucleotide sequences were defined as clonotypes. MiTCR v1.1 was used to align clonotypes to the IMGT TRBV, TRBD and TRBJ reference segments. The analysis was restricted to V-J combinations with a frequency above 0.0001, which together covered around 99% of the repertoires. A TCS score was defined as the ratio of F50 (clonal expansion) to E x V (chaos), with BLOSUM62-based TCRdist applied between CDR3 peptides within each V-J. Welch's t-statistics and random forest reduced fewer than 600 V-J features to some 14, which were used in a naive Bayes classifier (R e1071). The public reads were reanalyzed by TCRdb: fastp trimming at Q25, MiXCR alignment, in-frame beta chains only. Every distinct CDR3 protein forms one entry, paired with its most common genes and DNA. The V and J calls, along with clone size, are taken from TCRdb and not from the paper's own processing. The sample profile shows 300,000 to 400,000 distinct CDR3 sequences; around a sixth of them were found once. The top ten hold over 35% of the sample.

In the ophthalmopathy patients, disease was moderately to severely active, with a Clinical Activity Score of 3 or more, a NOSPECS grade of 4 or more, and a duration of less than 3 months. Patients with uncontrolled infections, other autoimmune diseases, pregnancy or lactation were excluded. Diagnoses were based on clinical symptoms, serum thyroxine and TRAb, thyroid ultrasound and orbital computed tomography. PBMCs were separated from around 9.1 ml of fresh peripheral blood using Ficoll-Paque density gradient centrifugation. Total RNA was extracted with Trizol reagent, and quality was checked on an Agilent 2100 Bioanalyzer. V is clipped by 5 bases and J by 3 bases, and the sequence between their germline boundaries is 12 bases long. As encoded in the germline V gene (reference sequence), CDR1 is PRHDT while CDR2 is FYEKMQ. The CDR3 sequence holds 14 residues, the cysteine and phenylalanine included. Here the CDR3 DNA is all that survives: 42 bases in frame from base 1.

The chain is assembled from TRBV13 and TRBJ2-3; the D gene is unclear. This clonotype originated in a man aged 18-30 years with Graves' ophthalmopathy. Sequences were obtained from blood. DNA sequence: TGTGCCAGCAGCCCGGGCCCTACTACAGATACGCAGTATTTT. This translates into CASSPGPTTDTQYF.